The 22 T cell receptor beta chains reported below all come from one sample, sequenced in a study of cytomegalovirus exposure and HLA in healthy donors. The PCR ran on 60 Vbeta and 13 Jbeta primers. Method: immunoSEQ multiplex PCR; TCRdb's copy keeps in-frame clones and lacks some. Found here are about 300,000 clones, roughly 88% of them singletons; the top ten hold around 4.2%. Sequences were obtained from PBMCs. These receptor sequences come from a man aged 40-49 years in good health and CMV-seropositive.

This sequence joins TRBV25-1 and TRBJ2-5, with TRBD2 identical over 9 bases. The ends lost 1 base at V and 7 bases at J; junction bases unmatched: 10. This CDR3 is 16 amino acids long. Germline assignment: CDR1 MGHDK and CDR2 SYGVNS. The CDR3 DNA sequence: TGTGCCAGCAGTGAATGGATTCTCGCGGGAGGGGGGACCCAGTACTTC. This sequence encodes CASSEWILAGGGTQYF.

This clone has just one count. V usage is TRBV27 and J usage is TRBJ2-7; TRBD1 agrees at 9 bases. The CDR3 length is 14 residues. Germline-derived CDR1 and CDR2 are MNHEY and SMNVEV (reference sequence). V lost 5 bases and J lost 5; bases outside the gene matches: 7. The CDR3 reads CASSKDRGLNEQYF. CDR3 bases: TGTGCCAGCAGTAAGGACAGGGGCCTGAACGAGCAGTACTTC.

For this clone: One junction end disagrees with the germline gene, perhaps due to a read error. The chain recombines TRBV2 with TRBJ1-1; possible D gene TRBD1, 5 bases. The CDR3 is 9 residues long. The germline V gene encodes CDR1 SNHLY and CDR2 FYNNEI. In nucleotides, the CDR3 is TGTGCCAGCACCAAAGGAAGACAGTTT. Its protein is CASTKGRQF.

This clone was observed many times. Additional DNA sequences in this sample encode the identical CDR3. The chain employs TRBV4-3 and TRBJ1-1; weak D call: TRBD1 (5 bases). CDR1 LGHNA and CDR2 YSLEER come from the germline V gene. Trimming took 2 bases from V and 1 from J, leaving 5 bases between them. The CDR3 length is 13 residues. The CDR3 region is CASSQTGNTEAFF. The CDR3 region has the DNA TGCGCCAGCAGCCAAACAGGGAACACTGAAGCTTTCTTT.

The CDR3 nucleotides read TGTGCCAGCAGTCCTCGGGACAGGGGGCTTGCCTACGAGCAGTACTTC. It specifies CASSPRDRGLAYEQYF. The rearrangement links TRBV27 to TRBJ2-7; TRBD1 agrees at 12 bases. Losses at the gene ends were 5 bases for V and 2 bases for J; bases not matched to a gene: 7. The CDR3 sequence is 16 residues long. Germline CDR1 and CDR2: MNHEY and SMNVEV (reference sequence).

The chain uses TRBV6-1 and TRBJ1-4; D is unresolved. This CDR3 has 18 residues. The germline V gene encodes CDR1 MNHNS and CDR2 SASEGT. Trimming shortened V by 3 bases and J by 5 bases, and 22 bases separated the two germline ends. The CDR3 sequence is CASSDHSGRTYRNEKLFF. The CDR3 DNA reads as TGTGCCAGCAGTGATCACTCCGGGAGGACCTACCGGAATGAAAAACTGTTTTTT.

The CDR3 DNA is TGTGCCAGCAGCTCCGACAGGGGGCTCGAGCAGTACTTC. It encodes CASSSDRGLEQYF. J is TRBJ2-7 and V is TRBV27, with TRBD1 matching 10 bases. J was trimmed by 6 bases and V by 6 bases; bases with no gene match: 5. CDR1 is MNHEY and CDR2 is SMNVEV in the germline V gene (reference sequence). CDR3 size: 13 residues.

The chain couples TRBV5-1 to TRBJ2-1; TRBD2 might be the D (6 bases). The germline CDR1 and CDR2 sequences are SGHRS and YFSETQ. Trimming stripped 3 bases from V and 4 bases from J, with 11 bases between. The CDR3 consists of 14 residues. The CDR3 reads CASSSAGTYNEQFF. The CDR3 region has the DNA TGCGCCAGCAGCTCCGCCGGGACTTACAATGAGCAGTTCTTC.

CDR3 DNA sequence: TGTGCCAGCAGCCAAGTCAGGGATGGCTACACCTTC. It codes for CASSQVRDGYTF. The gene calls are TRBV14 and TRBJ1-2; D perhaps matches TRBD1 (5 bases). V lost 1 base and J 6 bases, leaving 6 bases between the germline ends. Germline V gene lookup returns CDR1 SGHDN and CDR2 FVKESK. The CDR3 has 12 residues.

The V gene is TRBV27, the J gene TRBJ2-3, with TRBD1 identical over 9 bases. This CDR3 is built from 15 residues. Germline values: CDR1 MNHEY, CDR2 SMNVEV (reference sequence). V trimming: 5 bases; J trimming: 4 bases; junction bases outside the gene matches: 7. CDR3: CASSKWDRAADTQYF. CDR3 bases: TGTGCCAGCAGTAAATGGGACAGGGCGGCAGATACGCAGTATTTT.

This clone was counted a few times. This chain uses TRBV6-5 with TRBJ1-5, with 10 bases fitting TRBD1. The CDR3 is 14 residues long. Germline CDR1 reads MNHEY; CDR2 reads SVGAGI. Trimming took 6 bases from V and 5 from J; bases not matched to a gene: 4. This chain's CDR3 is CASRTGGGDQPQHF. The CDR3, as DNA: TGTGCCAGCAGGACAGGGGGCGGCGATCAGCCCCAGCATTTT.

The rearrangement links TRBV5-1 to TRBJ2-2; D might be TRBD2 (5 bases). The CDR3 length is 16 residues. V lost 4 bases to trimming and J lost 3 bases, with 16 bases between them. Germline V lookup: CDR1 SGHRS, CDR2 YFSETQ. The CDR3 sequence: CASSGESYEYTGELFF. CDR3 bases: TGCGCCAGCAGCGGGGAGTCCTATGAATACACCGGGGAGCTGTTTTTT. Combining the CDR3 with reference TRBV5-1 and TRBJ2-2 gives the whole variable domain KAGVTQTPRYLIKTRGQQVTLSCSPISGHRSVSWYQQTPGQGLQFLFEYFSETQRNKGNFPGRFSGRQFSNSRSEMNVSTLELGDSALYLCASSGESYEYTGELFFGEGSRLTVL.

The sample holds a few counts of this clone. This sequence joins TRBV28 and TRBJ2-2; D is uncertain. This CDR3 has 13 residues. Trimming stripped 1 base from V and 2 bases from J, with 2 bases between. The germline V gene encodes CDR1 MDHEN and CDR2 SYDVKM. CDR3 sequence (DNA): TGTGCCAGCAGTTTATCAAACACCGGGGAGCTGTTTTTT. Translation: CASSLSNTGELFF. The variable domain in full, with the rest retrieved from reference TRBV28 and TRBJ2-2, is DVKVTQSSRYLVKRTGEKVFLECVQDMDHENMFWYRQDPGLGLRLIYFSYDVKMKEKGDIPEGYSVSREKKERFSLILESASTNQTSMYLCASSLSNTGELFFGEGSRLTVL.

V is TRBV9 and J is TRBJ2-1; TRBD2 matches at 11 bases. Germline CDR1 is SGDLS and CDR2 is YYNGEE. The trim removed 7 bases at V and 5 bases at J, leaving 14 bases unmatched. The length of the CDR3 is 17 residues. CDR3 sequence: CASEEGLGTSGNNEQFF. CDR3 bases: TGTGCCAGCGAGGAGGGGTTGGGGACTAGCGGAAACAATGAGCAGTTCTTC.

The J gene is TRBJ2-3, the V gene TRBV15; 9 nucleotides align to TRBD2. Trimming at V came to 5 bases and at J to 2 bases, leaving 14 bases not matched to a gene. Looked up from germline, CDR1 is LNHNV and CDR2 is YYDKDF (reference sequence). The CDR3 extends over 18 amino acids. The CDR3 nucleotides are TGTGCCACCAGCCCCGAACGGGCTAGCGGGACGGTCACAGATACGCAGTATTTT. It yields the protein CATSPERASGTVTDTQYF.

The CDR3 sequence: CAWSTGTGALEKLFF. The CDR3, as DNA: TGTGCCTGGTCTACCGGGACAGGGGCTCTTGAAAAACTGTTTTTT. This rearrangement joins TRBV30 to TRBJ1-4, with TRBD1 identical over 10 bases. Looked up from germline, CDR1 is GTSNPN and CDR2 is SVGIG (reference sequence). V shed 5 bases, J shed 7 bases, and the junction held 10 bases outside the gene matches. This CDR3 contains 15 residues.

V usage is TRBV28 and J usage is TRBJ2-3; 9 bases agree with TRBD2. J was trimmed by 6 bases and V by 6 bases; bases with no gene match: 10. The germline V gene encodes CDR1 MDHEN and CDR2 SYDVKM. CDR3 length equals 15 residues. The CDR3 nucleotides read TGTGCCAGCAGCATGGGCGCGGGAGGGGGGGATACGCAGTATTTT. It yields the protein CASSMGAGGGDTQYF.

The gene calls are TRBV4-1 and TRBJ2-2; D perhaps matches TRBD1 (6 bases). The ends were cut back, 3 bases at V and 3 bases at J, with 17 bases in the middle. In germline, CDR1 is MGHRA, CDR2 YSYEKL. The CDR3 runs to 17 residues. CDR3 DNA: TGCGCCAGCAGCCACCCCGTGGATGCAGGGGACACCGGGGAGCTGTTTTTT. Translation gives CASSHPVDAGDTGELFF.

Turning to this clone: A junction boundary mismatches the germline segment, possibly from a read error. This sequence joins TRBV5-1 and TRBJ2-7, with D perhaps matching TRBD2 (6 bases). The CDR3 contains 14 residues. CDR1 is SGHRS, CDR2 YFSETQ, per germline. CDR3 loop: CASSLGGLSNEQYF. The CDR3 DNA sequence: TGCGCCAGCAGCTTGGGGGGACTCTCCAACGAGCAGTACTTC.

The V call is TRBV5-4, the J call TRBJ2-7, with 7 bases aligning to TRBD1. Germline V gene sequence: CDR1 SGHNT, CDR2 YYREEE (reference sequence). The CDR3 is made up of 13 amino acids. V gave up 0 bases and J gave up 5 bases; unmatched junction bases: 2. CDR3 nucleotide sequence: TGTGCCAGCAGCTTGGACAGGGGAGACGAGCAGTACTTC. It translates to CASSLDRGDEQYF.

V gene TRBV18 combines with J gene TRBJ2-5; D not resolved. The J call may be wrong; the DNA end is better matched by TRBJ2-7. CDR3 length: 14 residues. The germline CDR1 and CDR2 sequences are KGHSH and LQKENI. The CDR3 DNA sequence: TGTGCCAGCTCACCACCGGGTGGAGACTACGAGCAGTACTTC. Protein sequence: CASSPPGGDYEQYF.

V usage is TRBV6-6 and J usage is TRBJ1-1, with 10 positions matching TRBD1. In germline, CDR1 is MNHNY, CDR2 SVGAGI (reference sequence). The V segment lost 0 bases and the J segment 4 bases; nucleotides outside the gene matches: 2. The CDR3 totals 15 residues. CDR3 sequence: CASSYSDRGVTEAFF. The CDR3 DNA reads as TGTGCCAGCAGTTACTCGGACAGGGGGGTCACTGAAGCTTTCTTT.